This TCR beta chain was captured in a study of resident and recirculating memory T cells in vitiligo (dated by TCRdb to between 2017 and 2018). The study in broad terms: For TCR beta sequencing, epidermis was obtained by shave biopsy from two lesional and two nonlesional sites, and PBMCs were also collected, from each of 3 stable vitiligo patients. Samples were homogenized without cell sorting just before genomic DNA extraction with the Qiagen DNeasy Blood & Tissue Kit. The human TCR beta sequencing was designed to test whether specific clones found in lesional vitiligo skin differed from the clones found in nonlesional skin and in blood. Study-wide conclusions, independent of this receptor: TCR sequences were not shared across biopsy sites or across patients, which suggests that different T cell clones infiltrate different lesions, a pattern described as private specificity. Even within a single patient, overlap and correlation analysis found no significant repertoire overlap between any biopsies apart from each lesion compared with itself. Mechanistic studies in the future are needed to assess how much the detected T cell clones and the human Trm pools versus Tcm pools each contribute. No single dominant TCR clone was found, and clonality differed from one vitiligo lesion to another.

After removal of 6 bases from V and 13 bases from J, the junction retains 13 bases not matched to a gene. Taken from the germline V gene, the CDR1 and CDR2 loops are SGHAT and FQNNGV. CDR3 length: 14 amino acids, cysteine to phenylalanine. Only CDR3 DNA is held: 42 bases, read in frame from base 1. As concerns this clone: Its recognized antigen is unknown. No much larger clonotype is one base removed from it; base qualities were not supplied.

Vitiligo was considered stable when no change in lesions had been observed over the previous 6 months. To qualify as stable, patients additionally needed to show no confetti depigmentation, which is a clinical sign of active vitiligo. Any patient who had received treatment in the previous three months was excluded. PBMCs were isolated from heparinized blood by Ficoll density gradient centrifugation and were subsequently flash-frozen. TCR beta chains were amplified from genomic DNA with the immunoSEQ hsTCRB kit. TCR beta libraries were sequenced on an Illumina MiSeq instrument by the immunoSEQ service. Per the source publication's procedure: Repertoire data were analyzed using the immunoSEQ Analyzer. TCRdb re-hosts the immuneACCESS table, in-frame sequences only. Its copies lack some clones; in the studies checked, an unresolved V gene accounts for under half of them, and the cause for the rest is not known. V and J calls and clone size are copied from that table; D and trimming were computed from the DNA. This sample comprises 70,000 to 95,000 clones, 92% of them detected only once. About 5.5% of the sample is held by the ten biggest clonotypes.

Sequenced: blood. The rearrangement joined TRBV11-2 to TRBJ1-4, and TRBD1 aligns with 8 junction nucleotides. This clonotype originated in a male donor with vitiligo. The DNA reads TGTGCCAGCAGAAAAAAAGGGACAGGCGGGGGACTGTTTTTT. Its protein product is CASRKKGTGGGLFF.